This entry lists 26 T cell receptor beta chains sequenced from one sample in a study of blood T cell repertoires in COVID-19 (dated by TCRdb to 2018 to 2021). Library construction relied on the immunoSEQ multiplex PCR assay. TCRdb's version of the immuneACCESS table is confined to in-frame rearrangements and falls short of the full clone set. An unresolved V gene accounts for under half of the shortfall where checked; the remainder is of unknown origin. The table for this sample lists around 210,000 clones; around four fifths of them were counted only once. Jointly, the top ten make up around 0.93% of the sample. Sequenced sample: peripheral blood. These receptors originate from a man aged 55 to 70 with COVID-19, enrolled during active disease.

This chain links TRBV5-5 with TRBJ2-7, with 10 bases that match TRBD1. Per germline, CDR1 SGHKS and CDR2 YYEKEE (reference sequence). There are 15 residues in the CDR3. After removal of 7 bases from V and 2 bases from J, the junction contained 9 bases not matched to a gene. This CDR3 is CASYWTGQGPYEQYF. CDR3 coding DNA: TGTGCCAGCTATTGGACGGGACAGGGGCCCTACGAGCAGTACTTC. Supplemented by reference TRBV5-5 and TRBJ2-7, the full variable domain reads DAGVTQSPTHLIKTRGQQVTLRCSPISGHKSVSWYQQVLGQGPQFIFQYYEKEERGRGNFPDRFSARQFPNYSSELNVNALLLGDSALYLCASYWTGQGPYEQYFGPGTRLTVT.

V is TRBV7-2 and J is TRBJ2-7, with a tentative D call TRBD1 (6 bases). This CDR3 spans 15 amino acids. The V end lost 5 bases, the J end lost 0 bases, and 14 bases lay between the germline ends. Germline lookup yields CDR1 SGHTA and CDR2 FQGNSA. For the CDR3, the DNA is TGTGCCAGCAGCCCGACAGGTTCCGCCTCCTACGAGCAGTACTTC. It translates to CASSPTGSASYEQYF.

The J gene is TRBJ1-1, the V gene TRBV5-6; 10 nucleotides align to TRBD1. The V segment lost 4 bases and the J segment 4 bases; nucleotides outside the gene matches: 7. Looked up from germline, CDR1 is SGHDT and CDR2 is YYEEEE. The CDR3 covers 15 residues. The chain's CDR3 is CASSGIRDRGTEAFF. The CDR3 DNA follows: TGTGCCAGCAGCGGAATCCGGGACAGGGGCACTGAAGCTTTCTTT.

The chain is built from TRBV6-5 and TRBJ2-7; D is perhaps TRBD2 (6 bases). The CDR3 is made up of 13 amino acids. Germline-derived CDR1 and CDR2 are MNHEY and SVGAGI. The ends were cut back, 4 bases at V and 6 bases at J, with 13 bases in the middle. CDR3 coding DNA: TGTGCCAGCAGTTTGGAGGGTGTCGGCGAGCAGTACTTC. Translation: CASSLEGVGEQYF.

This CDR3 is CASSSGGVSEKLFF. The DNA for the CDR3 is TGTGCCAGCAGTTCTGGCGGGGTTAGCGAAAAACTGTTTTTT. The gene calls are TRBV28 and TRBJ1-4; D ambiguous. Germline values: CDR1 MDHEN, CDR2 SYDVKM. The CDR3 contains 14 residues. Deletions cut 4 bases from V and 8 bases from J, with 14 bases between.

The CDR3 loop is CAWSVYRGNQPQHF. The DNA of the CDR3 is TGTGCCTGGAGTGTATACAGGGGTAATCAGCCCCAGCATTTT. The rearrangement uses TRBV30 and TRBJ1-5, with 7 bases fitting TRBD1. Trimming took 0 bases from V and 4 from J; bases not matched to a gene: 3. The CDR3 runs 14 residues. Germline V gives CDR1 GTSNPN, CDR2 SVGIG (reference sequence).

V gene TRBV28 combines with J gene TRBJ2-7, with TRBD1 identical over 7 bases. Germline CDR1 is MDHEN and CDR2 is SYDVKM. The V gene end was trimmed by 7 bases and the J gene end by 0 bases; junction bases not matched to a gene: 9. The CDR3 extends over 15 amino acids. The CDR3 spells CASTPLGTVSYEQYF. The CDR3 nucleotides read TGTGCCAGCACCCCCCTAGGGACAGTCTCCTACGAGCAGTACTTC. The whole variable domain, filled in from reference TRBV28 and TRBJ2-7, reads DVKVTQSSRYLVKRTGEKVFLECVQDMDHENMFWYRQDPGLGLRLIYFSYDVKMKEKGDIPEGYSVSREKKERFSLILESASTNQTSMYLCASTPLGTVSYEQYFGPGTRLTVT.

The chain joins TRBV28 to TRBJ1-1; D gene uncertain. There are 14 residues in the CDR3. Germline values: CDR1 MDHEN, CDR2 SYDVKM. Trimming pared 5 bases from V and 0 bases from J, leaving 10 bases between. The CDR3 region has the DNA TGTGCCAGCAGTCCCGGTCCCATGAACACTGAAGCTTTCTTT. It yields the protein CASSPGPMNTEAFF.

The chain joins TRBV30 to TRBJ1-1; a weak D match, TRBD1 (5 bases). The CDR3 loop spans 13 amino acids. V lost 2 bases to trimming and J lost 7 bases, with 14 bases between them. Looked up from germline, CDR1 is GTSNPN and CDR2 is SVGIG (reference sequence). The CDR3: CAWSYRGSGEAFF. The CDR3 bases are TGTGCCTGGAGTTATCGGGGGAGTGGTGAAGCTTTCTTT.

The CDR3 DNA reads TGTGCCAGCAGCCAAGGATCGGGGATAGCCAAAAACATTCAGTACTTC. Translation: CASSQGSGIAKNIQYF. The rearrangement joins TRBV3-1 (or the pseudogene TRBV3-2) to TRBJ2-4, with D possibly matching TRBD2 (5 bases). The germline V and J ends were trimmed by 1 base and 0 bases, with 10 bases remaining between them. The CDR3 spans 16 residues. The V gene's germline CDR1 is LGHDT and CDR2 YNNKEL (reference sequence).

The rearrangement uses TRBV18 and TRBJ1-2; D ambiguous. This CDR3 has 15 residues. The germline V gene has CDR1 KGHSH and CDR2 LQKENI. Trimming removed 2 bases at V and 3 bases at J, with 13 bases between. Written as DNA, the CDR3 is TGTGCCAGCTCACCAGAGACCTACGAGGACTATGGCTACACCTTC. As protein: CASSPETYEDYGYTF.

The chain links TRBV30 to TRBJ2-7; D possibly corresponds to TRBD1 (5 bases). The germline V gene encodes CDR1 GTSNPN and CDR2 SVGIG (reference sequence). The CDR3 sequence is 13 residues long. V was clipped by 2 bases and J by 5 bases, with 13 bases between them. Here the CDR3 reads CAWSRQGRNEQYF. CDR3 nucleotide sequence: TGTGCCTGGAGTAGGCAGGGAAGGAACGAGCAGTACTTC.

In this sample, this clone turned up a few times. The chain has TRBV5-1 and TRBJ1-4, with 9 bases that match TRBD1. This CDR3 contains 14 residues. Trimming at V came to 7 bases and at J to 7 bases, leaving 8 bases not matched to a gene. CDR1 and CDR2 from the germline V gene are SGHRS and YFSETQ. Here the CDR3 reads CASAAGTGFEKLFF. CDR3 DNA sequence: TGCGCCAGCGCTGCCGGGACAGGGTTTGAAAAACTGTTTTTT.

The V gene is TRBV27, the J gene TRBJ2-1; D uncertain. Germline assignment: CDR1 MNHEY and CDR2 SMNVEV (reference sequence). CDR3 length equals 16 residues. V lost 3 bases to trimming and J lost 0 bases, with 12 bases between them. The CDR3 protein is CASSFRLPLSYNEQFF. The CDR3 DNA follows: TGTGCCAGCAGTTTCAGACTCCCCCTCTCCTACAATGAGCAGTTCTTC.

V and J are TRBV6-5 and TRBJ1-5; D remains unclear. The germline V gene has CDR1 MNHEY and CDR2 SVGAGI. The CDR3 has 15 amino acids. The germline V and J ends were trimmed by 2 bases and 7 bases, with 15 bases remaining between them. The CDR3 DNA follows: TGTGCCAGCAGTTACGATAACAGAGTCGGACAGCCCCAGCATTTT. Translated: CASSYDNRVGQPQHF.

The CDR3 nucleotides read TGTGCCAGCAGTTACGAGGATCAGCCCCAGCATTTT. This codes for CASSYEDQPQHF. V and J are TRBV6-6 and TRBJ1-5; D call uncertain. The germline gives CDR1 MNHNY, CDR2 SVGAGI (reference sequence). The V end was cut by 2 bases, the J end by 5 bases, with 4 bases between. CDR3 length: 12 residues.

The CDR3 loop is CASIRGRSNQPQHF. CDR3 coding DNA: TGTGCCAGCATTAGGGGTAGGAGCAATCAGCCCCAGCATTTT. The genes are TRBV6-5 and TRBJ1-5; TRBD1 might be the D (5 bases). The V gene's germline CDR1 is MNHEY and CDR2 SVGAGI. Trimming cost V 7 bases and J 1 base, with 11 bases left between them. CDR3 length: 14 residues.

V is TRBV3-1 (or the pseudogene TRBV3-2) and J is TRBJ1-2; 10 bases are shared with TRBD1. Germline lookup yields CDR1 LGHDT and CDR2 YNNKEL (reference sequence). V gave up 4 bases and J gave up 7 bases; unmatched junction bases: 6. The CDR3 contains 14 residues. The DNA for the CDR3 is TGTGCCAGCAGCCGACAGGGGGCGCCCGGTGGCTACACCTTC. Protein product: CASSRQGAPGGYTF.

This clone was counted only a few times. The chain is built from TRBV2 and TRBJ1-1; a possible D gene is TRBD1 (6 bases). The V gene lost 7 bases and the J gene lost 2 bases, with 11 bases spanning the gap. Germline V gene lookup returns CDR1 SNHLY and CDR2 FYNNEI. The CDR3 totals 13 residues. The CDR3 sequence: CASTQGSNTEAFF. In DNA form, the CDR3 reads TGTGCCAGCACCCAGGGGTCTAACACTGAAGCTTTCTTT.

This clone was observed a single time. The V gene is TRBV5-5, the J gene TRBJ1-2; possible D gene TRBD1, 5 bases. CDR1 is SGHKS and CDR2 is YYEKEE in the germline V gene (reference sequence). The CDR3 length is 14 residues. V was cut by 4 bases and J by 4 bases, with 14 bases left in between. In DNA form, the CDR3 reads TGTGCCAGCAGCACCCGGGGGGGAACCTATGGCTACACCTTC. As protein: CASSTRGGTYGYTF.

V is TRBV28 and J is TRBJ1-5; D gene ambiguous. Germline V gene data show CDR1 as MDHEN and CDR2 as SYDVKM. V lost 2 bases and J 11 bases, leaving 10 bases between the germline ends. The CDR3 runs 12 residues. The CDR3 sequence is CASSLRRMSQHF. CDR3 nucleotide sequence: TGTGCCAGCAGTTTAAGGAGGATGTCCCAGCATTTT.

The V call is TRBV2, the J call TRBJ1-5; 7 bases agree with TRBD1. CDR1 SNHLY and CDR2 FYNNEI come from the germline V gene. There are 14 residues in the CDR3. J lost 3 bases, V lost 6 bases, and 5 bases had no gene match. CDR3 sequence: CASRGDSPNQPQHF. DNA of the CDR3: TGTGCCAGCAGAGGGGACAGCCCCAATCAGCCCCAGCATTTT.

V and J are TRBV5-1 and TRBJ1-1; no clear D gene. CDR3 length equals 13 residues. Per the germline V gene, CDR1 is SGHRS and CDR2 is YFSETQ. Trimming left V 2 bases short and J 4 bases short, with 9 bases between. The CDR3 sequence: CASSFSRGTEAFF. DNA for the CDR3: TGCGCCAGCAGCTTCTCACGGGGCACTGAAGCTTTCTTT.

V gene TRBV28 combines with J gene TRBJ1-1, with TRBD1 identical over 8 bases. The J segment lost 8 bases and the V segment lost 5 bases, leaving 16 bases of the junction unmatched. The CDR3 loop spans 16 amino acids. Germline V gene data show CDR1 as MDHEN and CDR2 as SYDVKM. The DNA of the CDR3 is TGTGCCAGCAGTCTCCACATGGACAGGGCGATGCGGGAAGCTTTCTTT. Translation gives CASSLHMDRAMREAFF. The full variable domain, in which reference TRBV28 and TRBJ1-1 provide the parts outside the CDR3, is DVKVTQSSRYLVKRTGEKVFLECVQDMDHENMFWYRQDPGLGLRLIYFSYDVKMKEKGDIPEGYSVSREKKERFSLILESASTNQTSMYLCASSLHMDRAMREAFFGQGTRLTVV.

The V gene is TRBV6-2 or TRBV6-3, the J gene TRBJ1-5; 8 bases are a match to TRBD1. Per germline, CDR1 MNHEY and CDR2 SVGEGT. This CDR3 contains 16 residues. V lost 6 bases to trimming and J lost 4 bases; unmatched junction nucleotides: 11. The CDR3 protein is CASSRRSGGVNQPQHF. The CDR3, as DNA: TGTGCCAGCAGCCGTCGGTCAGGGGGCGTGAATCAGCCCCAGCATTTT.

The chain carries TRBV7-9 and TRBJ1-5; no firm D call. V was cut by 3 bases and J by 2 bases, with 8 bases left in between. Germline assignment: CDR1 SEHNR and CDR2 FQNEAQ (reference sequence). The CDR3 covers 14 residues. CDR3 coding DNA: TGTGCCAGCAGCTTGGAGGGCCGCAATCAGCCCCAGCATTTT. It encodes CASSLEGRNQPQHF. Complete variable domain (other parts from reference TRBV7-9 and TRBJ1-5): DTGVSQNPRHKITKRGQNVTFRCDPISEHNRLYWYRQTLGQGPEFLTYFQNEAQLEKSRLLSDRFSAERPKGSFSTLEIQRTEQGDSAMYLCASSLEGRNQPQHFGDGTRLSIL.